The 19 T cell receptor beta chains reported below all come from one sample, sequenced in a study of vaccination and CD4 T cells after COVID-19. Specified treatment: 10-day PBMC culture with coronavirus spike peptide pools or control peptides (ViraFEST assay). Scientists ran DNA taken from cultured CD4+ T cells through the Oncomine TCR Beta short-read assay for sequencing. TCRdb ran MiXCR on the PCR reads and lists one entry per CDR3 protein. The sample shows about 10,000 distinct CDR3 sequences, around a quarter of them seen only once. Their specific antigens are unknown. The sample consisted of CD4+ T cells from blood, cultured in vitro, taken before SARS-CoV-2 vaccination. The receptor source for this set is a human donor who received a COVID-19 vaccine.

In this sample, this clonotype turned up a few times. This sequence joins TRBV25-1 and TRBJ1-4; D possibly corresponds to TRBD1 (6 bases). The V end lost 1 base, the J end lost 6 bases, and 12 bases lay between the germline ends. This CDR3 comprises 15 residues. Looked up from germline, CDR1 is MGHDK and CDR2 is SYGVNS. The CDR3: CASSEFGGTDEKLFF. The CDR3 DNA follows: TGTGCCAGCAGTGAATTTGGGGGCACGGATGAAAAACTGTTTTTT. Drawing the rest from reference TRBV25-1 and TRBJ1-4, the complete variable domain is EADIYQTPRYLVIGTGKKITLECSQTMGHDKMYWYQQDPGMELHLIHYSYGVNSTEKGDLSSESTVSRIRTEHFPLTLESARPSHTSQYLCASSEFGGTDEKLFFGSGTQLSVL.

This sequence joins TRBV19 and TRBJ1-1; the D is unclear. The CDR3 runs 13 residues. Germline V CDR1 and CDR2: LNHDA, SQIVND (reference sequence). V dropped 3 bases and J dropped 6 bases, with 11 bases sitting between them. CDR3 sequence reads: CASSIQDRAEAFF. The CDR3 DNA sequence: TGTGCCAGTAGTATTCAGGACCGGGCTGAAGCTTTCTTT.

The V call is TRBV19, the J call TRBJ1-5; tentatively, D is TRBD1 (5 bases). CDR3 length: 14 residues. The germline CDR1 and CDR2 sequences are LNHDA and SQIVND (reference sequence). V was clipped by 1 base and J by 9 bases, with 13 bases between them. The CDR3 region is CASSIVMGDRPQHF. DNA for the CDR3: TGTGCCAGTAGTATAGTTATGGGGGATCGGCCCCAGCATTTT.

This chain connects TRBV5-1 to TRBJ1-2; 10 bases line up with TRBD1. V trimming: 5 bases; J trimming: 7 bases; junction bases outside the gene matches: 14. CDR3 length: 16 residues. Germline V CDR1 and CDR2: SGHRS, YFSETQ. In nucleotides, the CDR3 is TGCGCCAGCAGACCAACCCCGACAGGGGGCGCAATTGGCTACACCTTC. Translation gives CASRPTPTGGAIGYTF.

V usage is TRBV12-3 or TRBV12-4 and J usage is TRBJ1-4; D is ambiguous. Trimming shortened V by 6 bases and J by 6 bases, and 23 bases separated the two germline ends. The CDR3 has 17 residues. CDR3: CASRTSGWEVKDEKLFF. CDR3 DNA sequence: TGTGCCAGCAGGACCTCGGGGTGGGAGGTTAAGGATGAAAAACTGTTTTTT.

The chain is built from TRBV15 and TRBJ1-4, with D perhaps TRBD1 (5 bases). CDR3 length: 15 amino acids. V was cut by 0 bases and J by 7 bases, with 12 bases left in between. Germline loops: CDR1 LNHNV, CDR2 YYDKDF (reference sequence). Here the CDR3 reads CATSRDSGTVEKLFF. The CDR3 DNA reads as TGTGCCACCAGCAGAGATAGCGGGACGGTTGAAAAACTGTTTTTT. Full variable domain (outside the CDR3, taken from reference TRBV15 and TRBJ1-4): DAMVIQNPRYQVTQFGKPVTLSCSQTLNHNVMYWYQQKSSQAPKLLFHYYDKDFNNEADTPDNFQSRRPNTSFCFLDIRSPGLGDTAMYLCATSRDSGTVEKLFFGSGTQLSVL.

The genes are TRBV19 and TRBJ2-7; 7 nucleotides agree with TRBD1. J lost 0 bases, V lost 4 bases, and 3 bases had no gene match. This CDR3 contains 14 residues. CDR1 and CDR2 from the germline V gene are LNHDA and SQIVND (reference sequence). The CDR3 coding sequence is TGTGCCAGTAGTAGGGACAGCGTCTCCTACGAGCAGTACTTC. Protein: CASSRDSVSYEQYF.

The chain joins TRBV5-1 to TRBJ2-7; D ambiguous. This CDR3 comprises 12 residues. V lost 0 bases and J 5 bases, leaving 6 bases between the germline ends. Germline CDR1 SGHRS, CDR2 YFSETQ. Written as DNA, the CDR3 is TGCGCCAGCAGCTTGGTGGGAAACGAGCAGTACTTC. Translated: CASSLVGNEQYF.

V is TRBV7-8 and J is TRBJ2-3; 8 nucleotides agree with TRBD1. Germline V gene lookup returns CDR1 SGHVS and CDR2 FQNEAQ. Losses at the gene ends were 5 bases for V and 8 bases for J; bases not matched to a gene: 12. The CDR3 has 15 residues. Written as DNA, the CDR3 is TGTGCCAGCAGCCCAGATGGAGGGACAGGCGGTACGCAGTATTTT. Its translation: CASSPDGGTGGTQYF.

The chain recombines TRBV6-4 with TRBJ2-2; weak D call: TRBD1 (5 bases). CDR1 is MRHNA, CDR2 SNTAGT, per germline. Trimming left V 0 bases short and J 4 bases short, with 9 bases between. CDR3 size: 15 residues. The CDR3 spells CASSDSKGVTGELFF. The CDR3 region has the DNA TGTGCCAGCAGTGACTCGAAAGGGGTCACCGGGGAGCTGTTTTTT.

The chain has TRBV7-2 and TRBJ1-1; D not certain. V dropped 3 bases and J dropped 1 base, with 18 bases sitting between them. The CDR3 has 17 residues. The V gene's germline CDR1 is SGHTA and CDR2 FQGNSA. CDR3 in amino acids: CASSFGRILSQNTEAFF. The CDR3 region has the DNA TGTGCCAGCAGCTTCGGACGGATCCTGAGCCAGAACACTGAAGCTTTCTTT.

This clonotype was seen a few times. This chain links TRBV7-9 with TRBJ1-2, with 7 bases aligning to TRBD1. The ends lost 5 bases at V and 7 bases at J; junction bases unmatched: 7. Germline CDR1 reads SEHNR; CDR2 reads FQNEAQ (reference sequence). The CDR3 has 13 residues. The CDR3 spells CASSLGTAGGYTF. CDR3 nucleotides: TGTGCCAGCAGCCTCGGGACAGCGGGTGGCTACACCTTC.

This chain uses TRBV20-1 with TRBJ1-1; D gene ambiguous. The germline V gene encodes CDR1 DFQATT and CDR2 SNEGSKA (reference sequence). Trimming cost V 3 bases and J 0 bases, with 20 bases left between them. The length of the CDR3 is 17 residues. CDR3 DNA: TGCAGTGCTAGTAAGATAAGTTACCGGGCCCTGAACACTGAAGCTTTCTTT. It encodes CSASKISYRALNTEAFF.

This CDR3 is CSATGQGSAEAFF. CDR3 nucleotides: TGCAGTGCTACAGGACAGGGGAGCGCTGAAGCTTTCTTT. The chain is built from TRBV20-1 and TRBJ1-1, with 9 nucleotides matching TRBD1. The CDR3 loop spans 13 amino acids. Germline V gene lookup returns CDR1 DFQATT and CDR2 SNEGSKA (reference sequence). The junction had 6 bases not matched to a gene; V was cut back by 4 bases and J by 6 bases.

For this clonotype: Its ends do not fully match the called genes, so a read error is possible. The rearrangement uses TRBV7-9 and TRBJ1-6, with a tentative D call TRBD1 (5 bases). Per the germline V gene, CDR1 is SEHNR and CDR2 is FQNEAQ (reference sequence). This CDR3 has 15 amino acids. The CDR3 region is CASSLEGRANPPLHF. CDR3 DNA: TGTGCCAGCAGCTTAGAGGGCAGGGCTAATCCACCCCTCCACTTT.

The chain employs TRBV7-8 and TRBJ2-1; maybe TRBD2 (5 bases). This CDR3 is built from 12 residues. V lost 5 bases to trimming and J lost 9 bases, with 11 bases between them. Per the germline V gene, CDR1 is SGHVS and CDR2 is FQNEAQ. The DNA for the CDR3 is TGTGCCAGCAGCCCCTTTGAGGGTGAGCAGTTCTTC. Its translation is CASSPFEGEQFF.

This clonotype has just a few counts. The chain uses TRBV7-9 and TRBJ1-3; the D is unclear. This CDR3 comprises 11 residues. The germline V gene encodes CDR1 SEHNR and CDR2 FQNEAQ (reference sequence). Trimming removed 4 bases at V and 9 bases at J, with 7 bases between. CDR3 DNA: TGTGCCAGCAGCTCCGCTAGCACCATATATTTT. The encoded protein is CASSSASTIYF.

This clonotype was counted a few times. This chain connects TRBV6-1 to TRBJ1-5, with a possible D match to TRBD1 (6 bases). Germline CDR1 and CDR2: MNHNS and SASEGT. CDR3 length: 18 amino acids. Trimming took off 2 bases at V and 0 bases at J, with 17 bases between the two ends. In nucleotides, the CDR3 is TGTGCCAGCAGTGAAAAAAACAGGGCCCAGTATAGCAATCAGCCCCAGCATTTT. Translating it yields CASSEKNRAQYSNQPQHF.

This clonotype was found a few times. J is TRBJ2-5 and V is TRBV6-5; D is tentatively TRBD1 or TRBD2 (5 bases each). There are 15 residues in the CDR3. Germline V lookup: CDR1 MNHEY, CDR2 SVGAGI. The V end was cut by 0 bases, the J end by 4 bases, with 12 bases between. CDR3 in DNA: TGTGCCAGCAGTTACTCGAGGGGCGCGGTAGAGACCCAGTACTTC. It codes for CASSYSRGAVETQYF.